The rows below give T cell receptor beta chains drawn from one sample of a study of shared T cell receptors in the human thymus. Here immunoSEQ multiplex PCR was the method, and the copy in TCRdb shows in-frame clones only, minus some. The sample includes over 650,000 clones, about 90% of them seen just once. The sample also formed part of further work on human thymus T cells.

Sequenced input: thymocytes. The receptor source for this set is a boy younger than two with a congenital heart defect. The CDR3 runs from the conserved cysteine through the conserved F or W. D genes are given only for firm matches. For some rows the clone size is stated as once, few or many, or as a class when expanded; others skip it.

CASSQGALSNQPQHF,TGCGCCAGCAGCCAAGGCGCTTTAAGCAATCAGCCCCAGCATTTT,.,15,TRBJ1-5,.,TRBV4-1
CASSRRTGNTIYF,TGTGCCAGCAGCCGTCGTACTGGAAACACCATATATTTT,.,13,TRBJ1-3,.,TRBV28
CASSLGSKQGAQYF,TGTGCCAGCAGCTTAGGATCGAAACAGGGGGCCCAGTACTTC,TRBD1,14,TRBJ2-5,.,TRBV7-2
CASSLCRLQGRLGQPQHF,TGTGCCAGCAGTTTATGTCGCTTACAGGGACGGCTGGGGCAGCCCCAGCATTTT,.,18,TRBJ1-5,few,TRBV28
CASSPRETHSYEQYF,TGTGCCAGCAGCCCCCGGGAGACCCACTCCTACGAGCAGTACTTC,.,15,TRBJ2-7,.,TRBV7-2
CASSRQTGTSGNTIYF,TGTGCCAGCTCGCGGCAGACAGGGACTTCTGGAAACACCATATATTTT,TRBD1,16,TRBJ1-3,.,TRBV18
CASRGRTSGSGEQFF,TGTGCCAGTAGGGGACGGACTAGCGGGAGTGGTGAGCAGTTCTTC,TRBD2,15,TRBJ2-1,.,TRBV19
CATSRVSRDGWCQPQHF,TGTGCCACCAGCAGAGTATCCCGTGACGGGTGGTGTCAGCCCCAGCATTTT,.,17,TRBJ1-5,.,TRBV15
CASSPQGKISEAFF,TGTGCCAGCAGCCCGCAGGGGAAAATCTCTGAAGCTTTCTTT,.,14,TRBJ1-1,once,TRBV14
CASSYLPGTGFTDTQYF,TGTGCCAGCAGCTACCTCCCGGGGACAGGCTTCACAGATACGCAGTATTTT,TRBD1,17,TRBJ2-3,.,TRBV13
CASSRRDTNYGYTF,TGCGCCAGCAGCCGCAGGGATACTAACTATGGCTACACCTTC,.,14,TRBJ1-2,.,TRBV4-1
CASSTEGPRYGYTF,TGTGCCAGCAGCACCGAAGGCCCTAGATATGGCTACACCTTC,.,14,TRBJ1-2,.,TRBV5-6
CASSLAGGLGGDTQYF,TGTGCCAGCAGCTTAGCGGGAGGGCTAGGGGGAGATACGCAGTATTTT,TRBD2,16,TRBJ2-3,.,TRBV5-4
CASSQEKRTSYNEQFF,TGCGCCAGCAGCCAAGAAAAGCGTACCTCCTACAATGAGCAGTTCTTC,.,16,TRBJ2-1,.,TRBV4-1
CASALGHPNTEAFF,TGTGCTAGTGCCCTGGGACACCCGAACACTGAAGCTTTCTTT,.,14,TRBJ1-1,.,TRBV12-5
CASRAQVDTQYF,TGTGCCAGCAGGGCCCAGGTAGATACGCAGTATTTT,.,12,TRBJ2-3,.,TRBV2
CASSLSWGLPHSYEQYF,TGTGCCAGCAGTTTATCCTGGGGACTTCCGCACTCCTACGAGCAGTACTTC,.,17,TRBJ2-7,.,TRBV28
CASSELNPASGDNEQFF,TGCGCCAGCAGCGAGCTCAATCCCGCGTCGGGGGACAATGAGCAGTTCTTC,.,17,TRBJ2-1,.,TRBV5-1
CASSILIVGQGASDTQYF,TGTGCCAGCTCCATACTAATCGTGGGGCAGGGGGCGTCGGATACGCAGTATTTT,TRBD1,18,TRBJ2-3,.,TRBV27
CASRLDGNTGELFF,TGTGCCAGCAGACTAGACGGGAACACCGGGGAGCTGTTTTTT,.,14,TRBJ2-2,.,TRBV2
CASSQDPHWSRNTEAFF,TGCGCCAGCAGCCAAGACCCCCATTGGAGCAGGAACACTGAAGCTTTCTTT,.,17,TRBJ1-1,.,TRBV4-3
CASSQDGGINQPQHF,TGCGCCAGCAGCCAAGATGGCGGGATTAATCAGCCCCAGCATTTT,.,15,TRBJ1-5,.,TRBV4-1
CAISGLAGTQETQYF,TGTGCCATCAGTGGTTTAGCGGGGACCCAAGAGACCCAGTACTTC,TRBD2,15,TRBJ2-5,.,TRBV10-3
CASSSRGRLNNEQYF,TGTGCCAGCAGCTCTAGGGGGCGGTTGAACAACGAGCAGTACTTC,TRBD1,15,TRBJ2-7,.,TRBV7-8
CASSQGSEQYF,TGTGCCAGCAGCCAGGGTTCCGAGCAGTACTTC,.,11,TRBJ2-7,.,TRBV11-2
CASSLLSSGRIFFSYNEQFF,TGTGCCAGCAGTTTATTGTCTAGCGGGAGAATTTTCTTCTCCTACAATGAGCAGTTCTTC,TRBD2,20,TRBJ2-1,.,TRBV28
CACQVTGNYEQYF,TGTGCCTGCCAAGTAACAGGGAACTACGAGCAGTACTTC,.,13,TRBJ2-7,.,TRBV5-6
CAISESGGQRNTEAFF,TGTGCCATCAGTGAGTCGGGTGGACAGAGGAACACTGAAGCTTTCTTT,.,16,TRBJ1-1,.,TRBV10-3
CASSMLYPSGTPYEQYF,TGTGCCAGTAGTATGTTATACCCTTCCGGGACACCCTACGAGCAGTACTTC,.,17,TRBJ2-7,.,TRBV19
CATGSGRGTKNIQYF,TGTGCCACCGGATCCGGGAGGGGAACCAAAAACATTCAGTACTTC,TRBD2,15,TRBJ2-4,.,TRBV6-5
CASSSSETQYF,TGTGCCAGCAGTTCTTCAGAGACCCAGTACTTC,.,11,TRBJ2-5,.,TRBV6-5
CASSLGIGGSYNEQFF,TGTGCCAGCAGCTTAGGTATCGGGGGCTCCTACAATGAGCAGTTCTTC,.,16,TRBJ2-1,.,TRBV7-9
CASSQDEQAANYGYTF,TGCGCCAGCAGCCAAGATGAGCAGGCAGCTAACTATGGCTACACCTTC,.,16,TRBJ1-2,once,TRBV4-1
CASSGCESYNSPLHF,TGTGCCAGCAGTGGGTGTGAGTCCTATAATTCACCCCTCCACTTT,.,15,TRBJ1-6,.,TRBV2
CSVGREGDEQFF,TGCAGCGTTGGGAGGGAAGGGGATGAGCAGTTCTTC,.,12,TRBJ2-1,.,TRBV29-1
CASSYSAGLGSYEQYF,TGTGCCAGCAGTTACTCTGCAGGGCTGGGTTCCTACGAGCAGTACTTC,.,16,TRBJ2-7,.,TRBV6-5
CASSRDREGPQHF,TGTGCCAGCAGCCGGGACAGGGAAGGGCCCCAGCATTTT,TRBD1,13,TRBJ1-5,.,TRBV5-4
CATQWGGDTEAFF,TGTGCCACCCAATGGGGGGGAGATACTGAAGCTTTCTTT,.,13,TRBJ1-1,.,TRBV6-5
CASSQVGGEGYTF,TGCGCCAGCAGCCAAGTCGGGGGTGAAGGCTACACCTTC,.,13,TRBJ1-2,.,TRBV4-3
CASRLGANYGYTF,TGTGCCAGCAGACTGGGAGCTAACTATGGCTACACCTTC,.,13,TRBJ1-2,.,TRBV11-2
CASSPGHLYEQYF,TGTGCCAGCAGCCCGGGACACCTCTACGAGCAGTACTTC,.,13,TRBJ2-7,.,TRBV6-5
CASGGAGVDSPLHF,TGTGCCAGTGGGGGGGCCGGGGTGGATTCACCCCTCCACTTT,.,14,TRBJ1-6,.,TRBV19
CASSQDVPYEQYF,TGTGCCAGCAGCCAAGATGTTCCGTACGAGCAGTACTTC,.,13,TRBJ2-7,.,TRBV4-2
CASSSLRLKAGNQPQHF,TGTGCCAGCAGCTCCCTAAGGTTGAAGGCGGGCAATCAGCCCCAGCATTTT,.,17,TRBJ1-5,.,TRBV28
CASSLRLAGVDEQYF,TGTGCCAGCAGTTTAAGACTAGCGGGAGTAGACGAGCAGTACTTC,TRBD2,15,TRBJ2-7,.,TRBV27